The entry that follows covers one TCR beta chain sequence. This study enrolled people aged 18 to 89 from around 25 US geographic areas. Original handling: Amplification of reference gene primers provided the estimated nucleated cell counts. The method was immunoSEQ multiplex PCR; TCRdb's version includes in-frame clones alone and lacks a portion of them. V and J calls plus clone size are reproduced from that table; the DNA served to infer D and trimming. The repertoire has nearly 250,000 clones, 75% to 90% of them found once; the top ten carry around 1%. The sample is drawn from a study of blood T cell repertoires in COVID-19. About the research overall: Nucleic acid was either cDNA or gDNA, and it came from T cells, B-cell-depleted T cells, or PBMCs.

Sequenced input: PBMCs or T cells enriched from blood (not recorded which). This receptor was identified in a middle-aged man who had been exposed to COVID-19.

CDR3 sequence (DNA): TGTGCCAGCAGGGGACAGGGGGGTATGAACACTGAAGCTTTCTTT. It specifies CASRGQGGMNTEAFF. The chain links TRBV2 to TRBJ1-1, with 11 nucleotides matching TRBD1. J gave up 0 bases and V 6 bases, and 3 bases lay outside the gene matches. CDR3 size: 15 residues. The germline CDR1 and CDR2 sequences are SNHLY and FYNNEI.